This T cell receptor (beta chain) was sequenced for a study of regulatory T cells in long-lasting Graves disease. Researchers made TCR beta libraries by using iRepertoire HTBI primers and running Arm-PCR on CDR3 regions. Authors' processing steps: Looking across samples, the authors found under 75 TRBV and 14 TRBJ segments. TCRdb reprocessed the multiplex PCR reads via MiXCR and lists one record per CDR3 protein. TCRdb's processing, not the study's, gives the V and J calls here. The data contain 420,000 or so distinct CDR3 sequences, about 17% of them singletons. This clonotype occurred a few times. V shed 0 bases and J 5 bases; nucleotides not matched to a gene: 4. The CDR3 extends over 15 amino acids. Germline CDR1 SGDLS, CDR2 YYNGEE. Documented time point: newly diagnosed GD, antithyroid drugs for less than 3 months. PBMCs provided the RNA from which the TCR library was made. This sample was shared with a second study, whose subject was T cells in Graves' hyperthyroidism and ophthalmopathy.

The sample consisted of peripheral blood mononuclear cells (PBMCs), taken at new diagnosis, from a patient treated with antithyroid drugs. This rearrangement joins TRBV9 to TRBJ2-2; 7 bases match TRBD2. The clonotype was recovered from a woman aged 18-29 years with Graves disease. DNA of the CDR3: TGTGCCAGCAGCGTAGCTGCGGGGGTAACCGGGGAGCTGTTTTTT. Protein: CASSVAAGVTGELFF.